This TCR beta chain was identified in a study of blood T cells in healthy people across ages (dated by TCRdb to about 2015). General notes on the study: In model experiments, template switching captured about one uniquely barcoded TCR beta cDNA molecule for every two T cells. Age-related changes in TCR beta repertoire diversity were measured in the study by deep sequencing normalized with unique cDNA molecular identifiers. The donors were divided into four age groups: young (average 16 years), middle-aged (about 39), aged (approximately 59) and long-lived (around 80). To avoid experimental bias, donors of different ages were distributed randomly across sequencing lanes. For two donors (one aged 18 to 30 and one aged 80 or older), the study analyzed two additional independent replicas of 1 million unique cDNA reads from the same blood draw.

Comments on this clonotype: Its antigen is unknown. Germline and junction disagree at one end, which may indicate a read error.

Donors were approximately 42 systemically healthy Caucasian individuals from Russia aged roughly 6 to 100 years. Each donor gave about 9.7 milliliters of peripheral blood, drawn into EDTA-treated Vacutainer tubes. Ficoll-Paque density-gradient centrifugation was used to isolate PBMCs, with at least 6.5 million obtained per sample. Trizol reagent was used to extract total RNA from PBMCs, with at least 6 micrograms per sample. For every donor, an aliquot of PBMCs went through flow cytometry to measure the percentages of naive CD45RAhigh/CD27high T cells. Summary of the overall study and its limitations: There was a strong correlation between observed TCR beta diversity and the percentage of naive T cells measured by flow cytometry. Compared with the aged group, the long-lived group had more naive CD4+ T cells, fewer expanded clones and increased TCR diversity, a pattern suggesting age selection. As age increased, observed TCR beta diversity per million T cells dropped in a roughly linear way, and a significant reduction was already evident by age roughly 36. Because donor CMV infection status was unknown, age-related changes in expanded clonotypes were potentially confounded. Because profiling used bulk unsorted PBMCs, naive and antigen-experienced compartments could not be compared conclusively. Total diversity estimates from one million sequenced T cells were considered lower bounds and underestimates.

CDR1 MNHEY and CDR2 SVGAGI were looked up in the germline V gene. The CDR3 sequence holds 15 residues, the cysteine and phenylalanine included. The only DNA kept is the CDR3, 45 bases in frame from the first base. Library prep was done by 5' RACE. The reads were generated on an Illumina HiSeq 2500. A second 7 to 11 cycle PCR used a sample-barcoded 5' primer and a J-beta primer mix. Each TCR beta cDNA molecule received a unique molecular identifier from a template-switch 5' adaptor carrying 12 random nucleotides. Each sample yielded at least 3 million CDR3-containing paired-end reads. First-strand cDNA synthesis was performed from all RNA using the Mint cDNA synthesis kit, with priming by a TRBC-specific oligonucleotide. Following uracil-DNA glycosylase treatment, a first 18-cycle PCR with universal primers M1SS and BC2_uni_R was performed on all cDNA. Regarding the original processing steps: For normalization, 1 million high-quality reads were randomly selected from each sample, with every read carrying a distinct molecular identifier. Instead of being binned into consensus sequences, reads with shared molecular identifiers were discarded. CDR3 identification, clonotype clustering and error correction used MiTCR with a Q25 quality threshold and the strictest error-elimination algorithm. Lower-bound total TCR beta diversity was estimated with a nonparametric unseen species model using Euler transformation. TCRdb reprocessing: public reads trimmed at Q25 with fastp, clones called with MiXCR, in-frame beta chains kept. Under each unique CDR3 protein, matching rows form one entry showing the most common genes and DNA. The V and J calls follow TCRdb's processing rather than the paper's. The sample records about 1.5 million distinct CDR3 sequences, about 42% of which are singletons. The ten largest clones take up about 4% of the sample.

The source is a woman aged 18-29 years in good health. Here the chain combines TRBV6-5 and TRBJ2-1, and 8 junction bases match TRBD2. The last part of the DNA fits TRBJ2-7 better; the J call may be wrong. Material for sequencing was blood. The base sequence is TGTGCCAACAGTCCCCGGCTAGCGGGTTACAATGAGCAGTACTTC. The encoded protein is CANSPRLAGYNEQYF.